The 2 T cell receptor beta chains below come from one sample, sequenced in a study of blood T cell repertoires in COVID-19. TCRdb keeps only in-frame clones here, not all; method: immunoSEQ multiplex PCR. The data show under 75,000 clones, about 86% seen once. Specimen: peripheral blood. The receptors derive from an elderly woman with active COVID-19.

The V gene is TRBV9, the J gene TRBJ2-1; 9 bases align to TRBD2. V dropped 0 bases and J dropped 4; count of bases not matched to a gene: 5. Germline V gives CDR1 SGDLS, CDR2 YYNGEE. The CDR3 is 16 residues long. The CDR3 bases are TGTGCCAGCAGCGTAGGGTTAGCGGGGGCTTACAATGAGCAGTTCTTC. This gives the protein CASSVGLAGAYNEQFF.

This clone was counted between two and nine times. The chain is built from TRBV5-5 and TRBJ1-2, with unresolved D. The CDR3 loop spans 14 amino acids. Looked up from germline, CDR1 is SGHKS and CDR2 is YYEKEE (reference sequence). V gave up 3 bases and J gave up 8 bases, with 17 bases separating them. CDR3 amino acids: CASSSGSVGWGYTF. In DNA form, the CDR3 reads TGTGCCAGCAGCTCCGGGTCTGTAGGCTGGGGCTACACCTTC.